This T cell receptor beta chain appears in the sequencing data of a study of graft-versus-host responses after intestinal transplantation. Across the whole study: All recipients got anti-thymocyte globulin induction, then tacrolimus and steroids for three to four years. The study's findings and limits: Patients who carried graft-donor T cell macrochimerism also had high graft-versus-host to host-versus-graft clonal ratios in their allografts.

About this clone: The antigen remains undetermined.

This table comes from immunoSEQ multiplex PCR, and its TCRdb copy is limited to in-frame clones, with some not included. There are some 83,000 clones in the sample; 91% occur only once, and 0.1% lies in the top ten. Source: unstimulated CD4+ T cells sorted from spleen or lymph node cells, taken before intestinal transplant. The receptor was derived from a human donor who received an intestinal transplant.

This CDR3 reads CAIKTGVTYNEQFF. CDR3 in DNA: TGTGCCATCAAGACAGGGGTGACGTACAATGAGCAGTTCTTC. The rearrangement uses TRBV10-3 and TRBJ2-1; 8 bases fit TRBD1. Germline CDR1 and CDR2: ENHRY and SYGVKD. This CDR3 comprises 14 residues. V was clipped by 7 bases and J by 4 bases; unmatched bases: 6.